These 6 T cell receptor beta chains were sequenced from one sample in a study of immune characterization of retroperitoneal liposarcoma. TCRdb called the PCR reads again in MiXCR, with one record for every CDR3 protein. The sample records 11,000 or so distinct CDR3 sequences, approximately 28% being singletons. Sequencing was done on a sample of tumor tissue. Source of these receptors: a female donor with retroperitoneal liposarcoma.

For the CDR3, the DNA is TGCGCCAGCAGCCAAGGGGTGCGGGATAGCGGGGTTCAAGAGACCCAGTACTTC. Translation gives CASSQGVRDSGVQETQYF. V usage is TRBV4-3 and J usage is TRBJ2-5; 8 bases are a match to TRBD2. The V gene's germline CDR1 is LGHNA and CDR2 YSLEER. CDR3 length: 18 amino acids. V shed 1 base, J shed 2 bases, and the junction held 12 bases outside the gene matches.

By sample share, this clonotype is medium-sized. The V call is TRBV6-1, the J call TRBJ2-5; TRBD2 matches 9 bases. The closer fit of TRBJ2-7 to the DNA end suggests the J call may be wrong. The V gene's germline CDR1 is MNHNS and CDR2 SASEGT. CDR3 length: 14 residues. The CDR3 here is CASVQASGAYEQYF. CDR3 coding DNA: TGTGCCAGCGTCCAAGCTAGCGGGGCCTACGAGCAGTACTTC.

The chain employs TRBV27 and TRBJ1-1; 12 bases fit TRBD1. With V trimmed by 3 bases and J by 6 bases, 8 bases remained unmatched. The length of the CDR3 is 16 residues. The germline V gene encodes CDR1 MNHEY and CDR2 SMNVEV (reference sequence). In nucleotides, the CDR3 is TGTGCCAGCAGTTTTAGTTTTGGGACAGGGGGCCCTGAAGCTTTCTTT. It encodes CASSFSFGTGGPEAFF.

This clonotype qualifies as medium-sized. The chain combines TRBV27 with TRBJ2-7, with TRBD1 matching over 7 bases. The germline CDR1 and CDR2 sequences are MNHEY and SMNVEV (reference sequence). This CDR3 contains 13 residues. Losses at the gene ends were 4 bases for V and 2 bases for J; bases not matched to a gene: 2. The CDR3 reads CASSSTGAYEQYF. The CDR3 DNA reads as TGTGCCAGCAGTTCCACAGGGGCCTACGAGCAGTACTTC.

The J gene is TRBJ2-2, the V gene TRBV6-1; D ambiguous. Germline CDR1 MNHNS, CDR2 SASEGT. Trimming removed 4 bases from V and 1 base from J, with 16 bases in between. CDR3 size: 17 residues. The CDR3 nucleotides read TGTGCCAGCAGTGGACGAAGCCGGAGCTGGAACACCGGGGAGCTGTTTTTT. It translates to CASSGRSRSWNTGELFF.

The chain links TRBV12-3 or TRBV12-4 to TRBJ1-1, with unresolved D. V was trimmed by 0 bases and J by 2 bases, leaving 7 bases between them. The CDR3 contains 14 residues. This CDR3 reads CASSLAPGNTEAFF. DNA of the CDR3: TGTGCCAGCAGTTTAGCGCCAGGCAACACTGAAGCTTTCTTT.